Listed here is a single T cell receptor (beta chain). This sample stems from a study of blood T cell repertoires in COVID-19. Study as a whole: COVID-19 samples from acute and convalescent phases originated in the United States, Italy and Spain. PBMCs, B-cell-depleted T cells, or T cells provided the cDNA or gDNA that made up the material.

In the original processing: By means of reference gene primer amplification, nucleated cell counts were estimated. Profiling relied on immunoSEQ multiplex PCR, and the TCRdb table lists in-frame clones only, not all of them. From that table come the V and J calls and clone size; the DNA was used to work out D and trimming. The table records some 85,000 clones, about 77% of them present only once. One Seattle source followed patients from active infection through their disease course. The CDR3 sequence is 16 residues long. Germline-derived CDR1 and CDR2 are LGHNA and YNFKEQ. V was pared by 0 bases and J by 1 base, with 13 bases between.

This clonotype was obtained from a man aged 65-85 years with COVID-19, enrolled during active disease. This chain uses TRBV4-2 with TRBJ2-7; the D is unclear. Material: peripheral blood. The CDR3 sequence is CASSQDPANPSYEQYF. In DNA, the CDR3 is TGTGCCAGCAGCCAAGATCCCGCTAACCCTTCCTACGAGCAGTACTTC.